The present TCR beta chain was sequenced within a study of T cell responses to AZD1222 COVID-19 vaccine. This clone came up once. Its antigen is as yet unknown. The V gene's germline CDR1 is SGHAT and CDR2 FQNNGV. Trimming cost V 2 bases and J 4 bases, with 17 bases left between them. The CDR3 totals 16 residues. Study results and caveats: Spike-specific TCR breadth and depth rose after two AZD1222 doses.

TCRdb keeps only in-frame clones here, not all; method: immunoSEQ multiplex PCR. The sample lists 95,000 to 150,000 clones; 88% were seen once. The receptor's source is an adult in good health. This chain uses TRBV11-2 with TRBJ1-2; no firm D call. This sample comprised peripheral blood, obtained on day 0 of AZD1222 vaccination. CDR3 loop: CASSLTALPSFYGYTF. CDR3 DNA sequence: TGTGCCAGCAGCTTAACAGCGCTCCCGTCTTTCTATGGCTACACCTTC.